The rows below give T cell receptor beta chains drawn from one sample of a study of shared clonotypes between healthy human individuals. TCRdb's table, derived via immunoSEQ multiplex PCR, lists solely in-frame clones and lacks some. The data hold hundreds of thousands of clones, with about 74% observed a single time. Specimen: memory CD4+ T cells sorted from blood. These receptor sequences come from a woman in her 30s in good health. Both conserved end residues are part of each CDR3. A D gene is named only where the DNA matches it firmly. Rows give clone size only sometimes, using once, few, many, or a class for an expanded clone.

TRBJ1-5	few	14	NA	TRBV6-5	CASSGGPSDQPQHF	TGTGCCAGCAGTGGGGGACCCTCGGATCAGCCCCAGCATTTT
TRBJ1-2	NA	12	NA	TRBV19	CASSASGYGYTF	TGTGCCAGTAGTGCAAGCGGCTATGGCTACACCTTC
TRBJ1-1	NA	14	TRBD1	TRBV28	CASYRTGRNTEAFF	TGTGCCAGCTACCGGACAGGGAGGAACACTGAAGCTTTCTTT
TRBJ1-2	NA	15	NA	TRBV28	CASSLWTSNNYGYTF	TGTGCCAGCAGTTTATGGACAAGTAATAACTATGGCTACACCTTC
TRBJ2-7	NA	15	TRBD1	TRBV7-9	CASSLVQGASYEQYF	TGTGCCAGCAGCTTAGTTCAGGGGGCTTCCTACGAGCAGTACTTC
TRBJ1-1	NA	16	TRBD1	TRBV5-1	CASSLMAGGVNTEAFF	TGCGCCAGCAGCCTCATGGCAGGGGGTGTTAACACTGAAGCTTTCTTT
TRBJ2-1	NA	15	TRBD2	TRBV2	CASSGGLAGAGEQFF	TGTGCCAGCAGTGGAGGACTAGCGGGAGCGGGAGAGCAGTTCTTC
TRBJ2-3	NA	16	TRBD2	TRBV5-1	CASSLVGTRSTDTQYF	TGCGCCAGCAGCTTGGTGGGGACTAGAAGCACAGATACGCAGTATTTT
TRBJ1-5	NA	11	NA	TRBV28	CASSGGRPQHF	TGTGCCAGCAGTGGGGGCCGGCCCCAGCATTTT
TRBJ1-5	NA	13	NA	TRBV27	CASRGAGNQPQHF	TGTGCCAGCAGGGGGGCCGGCAATCAGCCCCAGCATTTT
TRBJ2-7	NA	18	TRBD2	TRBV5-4	CASSRPGTSGGSSYEQYF	TGTGCCAGCAGCCGTCCCGGGACTAGCGGGGGGAGCTCCTACGAGCAGTACTTC
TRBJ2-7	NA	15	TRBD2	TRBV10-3	CAISISLAGAYEQYF	TGTGCCATCAGTATTAGTTTAGCGGGGGCCTACGAGCAGTACTTC
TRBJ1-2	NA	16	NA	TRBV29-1	CSVPQLGGDLGYGYTF	TGCAGCGTCCCCCAGTTGGGGGGGGACTTAGGGTATGGCTACACCTTC
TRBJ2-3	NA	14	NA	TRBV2	CASSVGMRVGTQYF	TGTGCCAGCAGTGTAGGTATGCGAGTCGGTACGCAGTATTTT
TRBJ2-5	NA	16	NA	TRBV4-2	CASSQGYSNTQETQYF	TGTGCCAGCAGCCAAGGGTACTCTAATACCCAAGAGACCCAGTACTTC
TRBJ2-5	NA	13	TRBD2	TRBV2	CASNREREETQYF	TGTGCCAGCAACAGGGAGCGGGAGGAGACCCAGTACTTC
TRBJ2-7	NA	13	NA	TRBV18	CASSPQTSYEQYF	TGTGCCAGCTCACCACAGACTTCCTACGAGCAGTACTTC
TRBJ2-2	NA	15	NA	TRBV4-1	CASSQDPRNTGELFF	TGCGCCAGCAGCCAAGATCCCCGAAACACCGGGGAGCTGTTTTTT
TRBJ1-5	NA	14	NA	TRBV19	CASTLTLSNQPQHF	TGTGCCAGTACCCTCACCCTTTCCAATCAGCCCCAGCATTTT
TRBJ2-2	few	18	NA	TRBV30	CAWRADDFRGLRTGELFF	TGTGCCTGGAGAGCCGATGATTTCCGGGGCCTACGCACCGGGGAGCTGTTTTTT
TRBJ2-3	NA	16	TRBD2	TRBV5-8	CASSLGLAEGTDTQYF	TGTGCCAGCAGCCTAGGACTAGCGGAGGGCACAGATACGCAGTATTTT
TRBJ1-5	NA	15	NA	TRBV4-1	CASSQDGTVGEPQHF	TGCGCCAGCAGCCAAGATGGTACGGTAGGGGAGCCCCAGCATTTT
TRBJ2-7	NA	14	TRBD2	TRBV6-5	CASSTTSGSYEQYF	TGTGCCAGCAGTACCACTAGCGGGAGCTACGAGCAGTACTTC
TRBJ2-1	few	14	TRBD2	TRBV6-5	CASRGSGGNNEQFF	TGTGCCAGCAGGGGTAGCGGGGGTAACAATGAGCAGTTCTTC
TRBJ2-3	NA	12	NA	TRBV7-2	CASSGGADTQYF	TGTGCCAGCAGTGGCGGGGCAGATACGCAGTATTTT
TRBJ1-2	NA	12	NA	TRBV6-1	CASSERLYGYTF	TGTGCCAGCAGTGAACGTCTCTATGGCTACACCTTC
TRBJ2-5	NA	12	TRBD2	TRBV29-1	CSGREGSETQYF	TGCAGCGGGAGGGAGGGTAGCGAGACCCAGTACTTC
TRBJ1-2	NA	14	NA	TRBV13	CASSAQQGNYGYTF	TGTGCCAGCAGCGCCCAACAGGGAAACTATGGCTACACCTTC
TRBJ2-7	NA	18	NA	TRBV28	CASSLLLLVDGVSYEQYF	TGTGCCAGCAGTTTACTGTTGCTGGTGGACGGCGTCTCCTACGAGCAGTACTTC
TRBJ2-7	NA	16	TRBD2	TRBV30	CAWSVFGREGSYEQYF	TGTGCCTGGAGTGTATTCGGGCGGGAGGGCTCCTACGAGCAGTACTTC
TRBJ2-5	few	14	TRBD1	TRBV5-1	CASSQGQMGATQYF	TGCGCCAGCAGCCAGGGACAGATGGGCGCGACCCAGTACTTC
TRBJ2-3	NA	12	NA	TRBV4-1	CASSLPQDTQYF	TGCGCCAGCAGCCTACCCCAAGATACGCAGTATTTT
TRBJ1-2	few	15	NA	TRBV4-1	CASSQDATSRGGYTF	TGCGCCAGCAGCCAAGATGCCACCAGCCGCGGTGGCTACACCTTC
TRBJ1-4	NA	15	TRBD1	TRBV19	CASSTDRVLNEKLFF	TGTGCCAGTAGTACCGACAGGGTCCTTAATGAAAAACTGTTTTTT
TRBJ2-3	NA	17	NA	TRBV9	CASSAALGATTTDTQYF	TGTGCCAGCAGCGCCGCCTTGGGCGCTACAACCACAGATACGCAGTATTTT
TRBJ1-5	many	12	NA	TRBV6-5	CASSHRDQPQHF	TGTGCCAGCAGTCACAGGGACCAGCCCCAGCATTTT
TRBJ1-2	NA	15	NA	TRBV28	CASSAHAVYNYGYTF	TGTGCCAGCAGCGCCCACGCAGTTTATAACTATGGCTACACCTTC
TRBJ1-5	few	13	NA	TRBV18	CASSRDSNQPQHF	TGTGCCAGCTCACGAGACAGCAATCAGCCCCAGCATTTT
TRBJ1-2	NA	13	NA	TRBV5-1	CASSQAGNYGYTF	TGCGCCAGCAGCCAGGCCGGGAACTATGGCTACACCTTC
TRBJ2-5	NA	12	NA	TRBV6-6	CASSPRRETQYF	TGTGCCAGCAGCCCTAGAAGGGAGACCCAGTACTTC